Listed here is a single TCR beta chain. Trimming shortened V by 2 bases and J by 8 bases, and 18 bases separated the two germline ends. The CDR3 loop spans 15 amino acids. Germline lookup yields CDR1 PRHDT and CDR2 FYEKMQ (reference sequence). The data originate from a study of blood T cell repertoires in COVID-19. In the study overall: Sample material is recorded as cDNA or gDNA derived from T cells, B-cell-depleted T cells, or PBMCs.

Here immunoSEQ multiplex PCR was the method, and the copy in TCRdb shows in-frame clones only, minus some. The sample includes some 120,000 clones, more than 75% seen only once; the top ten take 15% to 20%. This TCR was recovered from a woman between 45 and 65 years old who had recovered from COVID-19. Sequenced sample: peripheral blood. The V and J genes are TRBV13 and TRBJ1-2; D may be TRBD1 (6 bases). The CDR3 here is CASSLKGQSPRGYTF. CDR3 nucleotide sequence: TGTGCCAGCAGCTTAAAGGGACAATCACCACGGGGCTACACCTTC.